This TCR beta chain was captured by sequencing in a study of T cell changes during pregnancy in multiple sclerosis. CDR1 is LNHNV, CDR2 YYDKDF, per germline (reference sequence). This CDR3 comprises 17 residues. The V end was cut by 3 bases, the J end by 0 bases, with 17 bases between. Generated by immunoSEQ multiplex PCR, the TCRdb table keeps only in-frame clones and is missing some. The top ten hold over 3% of the sample, which has around 65,000 clones, roughly nine tenths seen once. This chain uses TRBV15 with TRBJ1-1; possible D gene TRBD1, 5 bases. This TCR was sampled from a female donor in good health, enrolled as a control in a pregnancy study. The sequences come from peripheral blood, collected in the first trimester of pregnancy. The CDR3 sequence is CATSRRVGGTLNTEAFF. CDR3 DNA sequence: TGTGCCACCAGCAGGCGGGTCGGAGGGACTCTGAACACTGAAGCTTTCTTT.